Shown below are 20 T cell receptor beta chains from a single sample sequenced in a study of neurological immune-mediated disorders. Time point given: technical triplicate 3. MiXCR, run by TCRdb on the 5' RACE reads, gives a single entry per CDR3 protein. In the table there are some 30,000 distinct CDR3 sequences, roughly a sixth of which are singletons. The sequenced sample was CD4+ T cells from blood. The receptor source for this set is a female donor with HTLV-1-associated myelopathy (HAM/TSP).

This clonotype showed up many times. V and J are TRBV20-1 and TRBJ2-5; TRBD1 matches at 9 bases. The V and J ends lost 5 bases and 5 bases, in that order; junction bases with no gene match: 9. Germline-derived CDR1 and CDR2 are DFQATT and SNEGSKA (reference sequence). This CDR3 has 14 amino acids. The CDR3 nucleotides are TGCAGTGCTCCACCACCGGGACAGGGTGAGACCCAGTACTTC. This encodes CSAPPPGQGETQYF.

This clonotype was recorded many times. This chain joins TRBV12-5 and TRBJ2-1, with 10 nucleotides matching TRBD1. Trimming cost V 1 base and J 5 bases; bases outside gene matches: 8. The length of the CDR3 is 17 residues. Germline CDR1 reads LGHNT; CDR2 reads FRNRAP. The CDR3 region is CASGLDPRQGAHNEQFF. DNA of the CDR3: TGTGCTAGTGGTTTGGACCCGCGACAGGGGGCTCACAATGAGCAGTTCTTC.

This clonotype was counted at least ten times. The chain couples TRBV5-1 to TRBJ2-7, with 8 bases matching TRBD2. Germline values: CDR1 SGHRS, CDR2 YFSETQ. Unmatched junction bases numbered 8, after V lost 3 bases and J lost 3 bases. The CDR3 totals 15 residues. The CDR3 nucleotides read TGCGCCAGCAGCTCCAACCTAGCGGGCATCTACGAGCAGTACTTC. Translated: CASSSNLAGIYEQYF.

V and J are TRBV3-1 and TRBJ1-4; no definite D call. The germline V and J ends were trimmed by 1 base and 6 bases, with 9 bases remaining between them. CDR3 length equals 14 residues. CDR1 is LGHDT, CDR2 YNNKEL, per germline (reference sequence). Here the CDR3 reads CASSQGGGYEKLFF. The CDR3 DNA sequence: TGTGCCAGCAGCCAAGGAGGAGGATATGAAAAACTGTTTTTT.

The chain recombines TRBV5-1 with TRBJ2-3, with D possibly TRBD1 on 6 matching bases. Trimming pared 0 bases from V and 4 bases from J, leaving 18 bases between. CDR1 is SGHRS and CDR2 is YFSETQ in the germline V gene. The CDR3 extends over 17 amino acids. CDR3 region: CASSLAIPGQRSDTQYF. As DNA, the CDR3 is TGCGCCAGCAGCTTGGCTATTCCGGGACAAAGGTCAGATACGCAGTATTTT.

In this sample, this clonotype turned up many times. The J gene is TRBJ2-7, the V gene TRBV5-1, with TRBD1 identical over 11 bases. This CDR3 spans 14 amino acids. Trimming took 4 bases from V and 6 from J; bases not matched to a gene: 6. Germline CDR1 reads SGHRS; CDR2 reads YFSETQ. The CDR3 DNA sequence: TGCGCCAGCAGCGGCGGGACAGGGGGGGGCGAGCAGTACTTC. It encodes CASSGGTGGGEQYF.

This clonotype has a count of ten or more. V gene TRBV5-1 combines with J gene TRBJ2-1; possibly TRBD2 for D (6 bases). The CDR3 runs 12 residues. Trimming took off 2 bases at V and 8 bases at J, with 8 bases between the two ends. Germline CDR1 is SGHRS and CDR2 is YFSETQ. This chain's CDR3 is CASSFPGDEQFF. The CDR3 DNA reads as TGCGCCAGCAGCTTCCCGGGGGATGAGCAGTTCTTC.

This clonotype was counted ten times or more. V is TRBV18 and J is TRBJ1-4; weak D call: TRBD1 (6 bases). The CDR3 runs 16 residues. Looked up from germline, CDR1 is KGHSH and CDR2 is LQKENI. The V and J ends lost 3 bases and 2 bases respectively, with 13 bases between them. CDR3 sequence: CASSPGGARTNEKLFF. CDR3 sequence (DNA): TGTGCCAGCTCACCGGGGGGGGCGCGGACTAATGAAAAACTGTTTTTT.

This clonotype was seen ten or more times. The rearrangement uses TRBV9 and TRBJ2-7, with 9 positions matching TRBD1. V gave up 0 bases and J gave up 2 bases; unmatched junction bases: 3. CDR1 is SGDLS and CDR2 is YYNGEE in the germline V gene. The CDR3 has 15 amino acids. Written as DNA, the CDR3 is TGTGCCAGCAGCGTAGGACAGGGGGTTCCCTACGAGCAGTACTTC. It translates to CASSVGQGVPYEQYF.

Remarks on this clonotype: A much larger clone differs by one base, so this may be a read error. The CDR3 loop reads CASSSVRGRADTQYF. The CDR3 DNA reads TGTGCCAGCAGTTCAGTACGGGGCAGGGCCGATACCCAGTACTTC. The chain has TRBV7-9 and TRBJ2-5; perhaps D is TRBD1 or TRBD2 (5 bases each). Trimming removed 6 bases from V and 8 bases from J, with 22 bases in between. Looked up from germline, CDR1 is SEHNR and CDR2 is FQNEAQ (reference sequence). The CDR3 extends over 15 amino acids. The whole variable domain, filled in from reference TRBV7-9 and TRBJ2-5, reads DTGVSQNPRHKITKRGQNVTFRCDPISEHNRLYWYRQTLGQGPEFLTYFQNEAQLEKSRLLSDRFSAERPKGSFSTLEIQRTEQGDSAMYLCASSSVRGRADTQYFGPGTRLLVL.

This clonotype was counted at least ten times. V is TRBV13 and J is TRBJ1-1; D remains ambiguous. V was shortened by 5 bases and J by 2 bases, with 9 bases between the two germline ends. Germline CDR1 PRHDT, CDR2 FYEKMQ (reference sequence). The length of the CDR3 is 13 residues. CDR3 region: CASSTLDNTEAFF. The CDR3 DNA sequence: TGTGCCAGCAGCACCTTGGACAACACTGAAGCTTTCTTT.

The table lists this clonotype with many counts. The rearrangement joins TRBV6-5 to TRBJ1-5; D possibly corresponds to TRBD1 (5 bases). CDR1 is MNHEY, CDR2 SVGAGI, per germline. The CDR3 length is 13 residues. The V and J ends lost 6 bases and 7 bases respectively, with 13 bases between them. The CDR3 here is CASREGPWQPQHF. DNA of the CDR3: TGTGCCAGCAGGGAGGGACCTTGGCAGCCCCAGCATTTT.

The table lists this clonotype with many counts. The rearrangement links TRBV7-2 to TRBJ2-5; TRBD2 might be the D (6 bases). V lost 4 bases, J lost 4 bases, and 13 bases lay in between. This CDR3 has 14 amino acids. The germline V gene has CDR1 SGHTA and CDR2 FQGNSA. The CDR3 protein is CASSSNGRGETQYF. The CDR3 bases are TGTGCCAGCAGCTCCAATGGGCGGGGAGAGACCCAGTACTTC.

Many counts were recorded for this clonotype. V gene TRBV20-1 combines with J gene TRBJ2-7; 9 bases map to TRBD2. Germline V lookup: CDR1 DFQATT, CDR2 SNEGSKA (reference sequence). V shed 2 bases, J shed 3 bases, and the junction held 5 bases outside the gene matches. This CDR3 region has 14 residues. CDR3 in DNA: TGCAGTGCTAGACTAGCGGGAACTTACTACGAGCAGTACTTC. The encoded protein is CSARLAGTYYEQYF.

At least ten counts were recorded for this clonotype. The rearrangement uses TRBV5-1 and TRBJ2-2; 12 nucleotides line up with TRBD2. The germline V gene has CDR1 SGHRS and CDR2 YFSETQ. The CDR3 runs 18 residues. J gave up 0 bases and V 4 bases, and 7 bases lay outside the gene matches. The CDR3 spells CASSPFRTSGANTGELFF. The CDR3 DNA is TGCGCCAGCAGCCCATTCCGGACTAGCGGGGCGAACACCGGGGAGCTGTTTTTT.

This clonotype was detected many times. One base away lies a much larger clone, so this may be a sequencing read error. CDR3 sequence reads: CSARAGGPETHYF. The CDR3 DNA is TGCAGTGCTAGAGCGGGGGGGCCCGAGACCCACTACTTC. V and J are TRBV20-1 and TRBJ2-5; 8 positions agree with TRBD2. This CDR3 has 13 residues. Germline V CDR1 and CDR2: DFQATT, SNEGSKA (reference sequence).

This clonotype appeared many times. The gene calls are TRBV3-1 and TRBJ2-4, with TRBD1 identical over 7 bases. This CDR3 comprises 15 residues. Looked up from germline, CDR1 is LGHDT and CDR2 is YNNKEL (reference sequence). Unmatched junction bases numbered 4, after V lost 1 base and J lost 4 bases. The CDR3: CASSQVSTGKNIQYF. The DNA of the CDR3 is TGTGCCAGCAGCCAAGTTTCGACAGGGAAAAACATTCAGTACTTC.

Of note for this clonotype: One junction end does not reproduce the germline sequence, and a read error may be involved. V is TRBV6-5 and J is TRBJ2-7; weak D call: TRBD2 (6 bases). The CDR3 sequence is 14 residues long. Germline V gene lookup returns CDR1 MNHEY and CDR2 SVGAGI. CDR3 in amino acids: CTSAGGTVTSEQYF. The DNA of the CDR3 is TGTACCAGCGCCGGCGGGACGGTAACGTCCGAGCAGTACTTC.

This clonotype was counted ten times or more. The genes are TRBV21-1 and TRBJ2-7. TRBV21-1 has pseudogene status. The CDR3 totals 12 residues. In DNA, the CDR3 is TGTGCCAGCAGCAAAGCATCCTACGAGCAGTACTTC. It is translated as CASSKASYEQYF.

The chain uses TRBV5-1 and TRBJ1-6; perhaps TRBD1 as D (6 bases). V lost 5 bases, J lost 6 bases, and 15 bases lay in between. The CDR3 consists of 15 residues. Germline CDR1 reads SGHRS; CDR2 reads YFSETQ. CDR3 DNA sequence: TGCGCCAGCAGTCCTGCGGGACACCGTAATTCACCCCTCCACTTT. Translated: CASSPAGHRNSPLHF.